These T cell receptor beta chains were read from a single sample in a study of T cells of healthy individuals. TCRdb itself ran the 5' RACE reads through MiXCR, one entry per CDR3 protein. The sample has fewer than 90,000 distinct CDR3 sequences; roughly 5% are singletons. These receptors were obtained from a female donor in good health. Each CDR3 is given without its conserved first and last residue.

V gene	J gene	CDR3 protein
TRBV28	TRBJ1-5	ASSQTGTDQPQH
TRBV4-1	TRBJ1-4	ASSQSQGASNEKLF
TRBV21-1	TRBJ1-1	ASSKMEQGTEAF
TRBV7-2	TRBJ2-3	ASSLGTNPTDTQY
TRBV7-8	TRBJ2-7	ASSSLGAGGYEQY
TRBV29-1	TRBJ2-1	SAARREGHYNEQF
TRBV7-2	TRBJ2-1	ASSLRVSEQF
TRBV19	TRBJ2-7	ASSIGGSEQY
TRBV24-1	TRBJ2-3	ATSDSGLAASTDTQY
TRBV20-1	TRBJ1-1	SATGDLNTEAF
TRBV4-1	TRBJ2-1	ASSQVLTRGRAHEQF
TRBV27	TRBJ2-2	ASRIAVRDTGELF
TRBV28	TRBJ2-3	ASSTHDRSLEGTDTQY
TRBV30	TRBJ2-3	AWSRGMTDTQY
TRBV6-1	TRBJ1-1	ASSEIKWGTEAF
TRBV9	TRBJ1-1	ASSIGTLTEAF
TRBV7-9	TRBJ1-5	ASSPPWEQGDQPQH
TRBV10-3	TRBJ2-1	AISLSLQPYNEQF
TRBV28	TRBJ2-7	ASRPGSYEQY
TRBV7-2	TRBJ1-1	ASSLGSRTTEAF
TRBV15	TRBJ2-3	ATSTAGGPADTQY
TRBV5-1	TRBJ2-3	ASSFDSGSTDTQY
TRBV2	TRBJ1-2	ASSATMADGYT